Listed below are T cell receptor beta chains from one sample, sequenced in a study of cytomegalovirus exposure and HLA in healthy donors. Some clones are missing from TCRdb's copy, which holds only in-frame ones; the method was immunoSEQ multiplex PCR. Listed are some 110,000 clones; 3.7% falls within the top ten. The sequencing sample was made of PBMCs. These receptors were taken from a man aged 25-45 years in good health and CMV-seronegative. The CDR3 runs from the conserved cysteine through the conserved F or W. The order of the fields is J gene, V gene, D gene, CDR3 DNA, CDR3 protein. The D gene is left open where the match is weak.

>TRBJ2-1|TRBV2|NA
TGTGCCAGCAGTGAAGCGCTTCGCCGGGTTGAGCAGTTCTTC
CASSEALRRVEQFF
>TRBJ2-3|TRBV5-1|TRBD1
TGCGCCAGCTCCCAGGGGGCTTCGGCAGATACGCAGTATTTT
CASSQGASADTQYF
>TRBJ2-6|TRBV6-4|NA
TGTGCCAGCAGTTTACAGCTGGGTGGGGCCAACGTCCTGACTTTC
CASSLQLGGANVLTF
>TRBJ1-3|TRBV11-2|TRBD1
TGTGCCAGCAGCTTAGGGGACAGGGTGCTCGGGGACACCATATATTTT
CASSLGDRVLGDTIYF
>TRBJ2-5|TRBV7-8|NA
TGTGCCAGCAGCTTAGCGCTTTCGGGACTTCCTCAAGAGACCCAGTACTTC
CASSLALSGLPQETQYF
>TRBJ1-1|TRBV27|NA
TGTGCCAGCAGTCGAACAGGAACCTCCACTGAAGCTTTCTTT
CASSRTGTSTEAFF
>TRBJ1-6|TRBV7-2|TRBD1
TGTGCCAGCAGCTCCTCGGACAGGGCTATACATTCACCCCTCCACTTT
CASSSSDRAIHSPLHF
>TRBJ2-5|TRBV7-2|NA
TGTGCCAGCAGCTTCGTGCGCGACAGCTTACAAGAGACCCAGTACTTC
CASSFVRDSLQETQYF
>TRBJ2-3|TRBV18|TRBD1
TGTGCCAGCTCACCACCAAGATCGGGACAGTGGTCAGATACGCAGTATTTT
CASSPPRSGQWSDTQYF
>TRBJ2-1|TRBV7-2|NA
TGTGCCAGCAGCTTCTATGTGCACGCAGCGGGTGAGCAGTTCTTC
CASSFYVHAAGEQFF
>TRBJ2-7|TRBV7-8|NA
TGTGCCAGCAGCTTGGGGCCCCCGAACGAGCAGTACTTC
CASSLGPPNEQYF
>TRBJ2-7|TRBV7-9|TRBD2
TGTGCCAGCAGCCGGGAGGGTAGGAGGTGGAGGGGCCACGAGCAGTACTTC
CASSREGRRWRGHEQYF
>TRBJ2-2|TRBV6-1|NA
TGTGCCAGCTTGGGGCGGGGCTGGACCGGGGAGCTGTTTTTT
CASLGRGWTGELFF
>TRBJ2-2|TRBV30|TRBD2
TGTGCCTGGAATTGGGGGGGCACCGGGGAGCTGTTTTTT
CAWNWGGTGELFF
>TRBJ2-7|TRBV6-5|TRBD1
TGTGCCAGCACCCACCAGGGGACAGGGGACTACGAGCAGTACTTC
CASTHQGTGDYEQYF
>TRBJ2-3|TRBV7-9|TRBD2
TGTGCCAGCAGCCTTGGGGCGGGGGGGCCTGGAGATACGCAGTATTTT
CASSLGAGGPGDTQYF
>TRBJ1-2|TRBV6-5|NA
TGTGCCAGCAGTCCAGGAGCGGACAGACACGGCTACACCTTC
CASSPGADRHGYTF
>TRBJ2-7|TRBV19|TRBD1
TGTGCCAGTAGTACACCGGGACAGGGTTACGAGCAGTACTTC
CASSTPGQGYEQYF
>TRBJ1-4|TRBV6-1|NA
TGTGCCAGCAGTGAAGCCCGGGGTAATGAAAAACTGCTTTTT
CASSEARGNEKLLF
>TRBJ1-4|TRBV9|NA
TGTGCCAGCAGACCCGGGGCAACTAATGAAAAACTGTTTTTT
CASRPGATNEKLFF
>TRBJ2-5|TRBV5-1|NA
TGCGCCAGCCATTCTGGGCAGCTCCAAGAGACCCAGTACTTC
CASHSGQLQETQYF
>TRBJ2-2|TRBV5-1|TRBD2
TGCGCCAGCAGCTTGGTTCTAGCGGGTAACACCGGGGAGCTGTTTTTT
CASSLVLAGNTGELFF
>TRBJ2-2|TRBV5-1|TRBD1
TGCGCCAGTTCCTCTCAGGGGGCTGTCGGGGAGCTGTTTTTT
CASSSQGAVGELFF
>TRBJ2-4|TRBV7-6|TRBD2
TGTGCCAGCAGCTTAGCCGCCAGGGAGTCAAGGGAGGGCATTCAGTACTTC
CASSLAARESREGIQYF